A selection of T cell receptor beta chains follows, all from one sample in a study of cytomegalovirus exposure and HLA in healthy donors. Method: immunoSEQ multiplex PCR; TCRdb's copy keeps in-frame clones and lacks some. The sample records about 170,000 clones, more than 75% being singletons. Sequenced: PBMCs. The source of these receptors is a man in his thirties or forties in good health and CMV-seropositive. Each CDR3 is given with its conserved first and last residue. The D gene is left open where the match is weak. Size tells how often a clone was seen (once, few, many) or the class of an expanded clone, and some rows leave it out.

>NA|few|TRBV7-6|TRBJ2-1
CASSFHADGTAEQFF
TGTGCCAGCAGCTTTCACGCGGATGGAACTGCTGAGCAGTTCTTC
>NA|NA|TRBV7-2|TRBJ2-1
CASSPPRINEQFF
TGTGCCAGCAGCCCTCCGAGGATAAATGAGCAGTTCTTC
>NA|few|TRBV7-3|TRBJ2-1
CASSLQPSDYNEQFF
TGTGCCAGCAGCCTTCAGCCTAGCGATTACAATGAGCAGTTCTTC
>NA|NA|TRBV6-1|TRBJ2-3
CASSGRSMNTDTQYF
TGTGCCAGCAGTGGGCGGAGCATGAACACAGATACGCAGTATTTT
>NA|once|TRBV7-2|TRBJ2-7
CASSSETSEQYF
TGTGCCAGCAGCTCCGAAACCAGCGAGCAGTACTTC
>NA|NA|TRBV7-2|TRBJ2-1
CASSLEGVKNEQFF
TGTGCCAGCAGCTTGGAGGGCGTAAAAAATGAGCAGTTCTTC
>NA|few|TRBV5-6|TRBJ2-7
CASSFDRAYEQYF
TGTGCCAGCAGCTTCGATCGAGCTTACGAGCAGTACTTC
>NA|NA|TRBV9|TRBJ2-5
CASSVGRGEGVLETQYF
TGTGCCAGCAGCGTAGGGAGGGGGGAGGGAGTGTTGGAGACCCAGTACTTC
>NA|NA|TRBV27|TRBJ1-3
CASSFAAGNTIYF
TGTGCCAGCAGTTTTGCAGCTGGAAACACCATATATTTT
>NA|NA|TRBV30|TRBJ2-1
CAWRGGGRTQFF
TGTGCCTGGAGGGGTGGGGGGAGGACGCAGTTCTTC
>TRBD1|NA|TRBV6-5|TRBJ1-1
CASSLTGFAAEAFF
TGTGCCAGCAGTTTGACAGGGTTCGCGGCTGAAGCTTTCTTT
>TRBD2|NA|TRBV5-1|TRBJ2-1
CASSLDNLAGGNEQFF
TGCGCCAGCAGCTTGGATAACCTAGCGGGAGGGAATGAGCAGTTCTTC
>NA|NA|TRBV5-1|TRBJ2-1
CASSPSTDYNEQFF
TGCGCCAGCAGCCCTTCGACAGACTACAATGAGCAGTTCTTC
>NA|NA|TRBV6-4|TRBJ2-1
CASSDSAGTRSNEQFF
TGTGCCAGCAGTGACTCTGCCGGGACACGTTCTAATGAGCAGTTCTTC
>TRBD2|NA|TRBV7-2|TRBJ2-5
CASRGWGLAGEETQYF
TGTGCCAGCAGGGGGTGGGGACTAGCGGGAGAGGAGACCCAGTACTTC
>TRBD2|NA|TRBV7-8|TRBJ2-5
CASRELAGDRETQYF
TGTGCCAGCAGGGAACTAGCGGGAGACCGAGAGACCCAGTACTTC
>TRBD1|NA|TRBV10-3|TRBJ2-3
CATKGQGTSPDTQYF
TGTGCCACCAAGGGACAGGGGACTTCACCAGATACGCAGTATTTT
>TRBD1|NA|TRBV6-5|TRBJ1-1
CASSYQTGRTEAFF
TGTGCCAGCAGTTACCAGACAGGGCGCACTGAAGCTTTCTTT
>NA|NA|TRBV5-6|TRBJ2-3
CASSLIDNTDTQYF
TGTGCCAGCAGCTTGATTGACAACACAGATACGCAGTATTTT
>NA|NA|TRBV6-5|TRBJ2-3
CASRSSGTDTQYF
TGTGCCAGCAGGTCTTCGGGCACAGATACGCAGTATTTT
>TRBD2|few|TRBV11-3|TRBJ2-5
CASSFAGVGQYF
TGTGCCAGCAGCTTCGCGGGAGTGGGCCAGTACTTC
>NA|NA|TRBV21-1|TRBJ2-1
CASSPGTGSHEQFF
TGTGCCAGCAGCCCCGGGACAGGGAGTCATGAGCAGTTCTTC
>TRBD1|NA|TRBV7-9|TRBJ1-4
CASSTWTGGDEKLFF
TGTGCCAGCAGCACCTGGACAGGGGGGGATGAAAAACTGTTTTTT
>TRBD2|NA|TRBV7-9|TRBJ2-1
CASSTAGLARYEQFF
TGTGCCAGCAGCACCGCTGGACTAGCAAGGTATGAGCAGTTCTTC
>TRBD1|NA|TRBV6-1|TRBJ2-1
CASSEKGDRRPYNEQFF
TGTGCCAGCAGTGAAAAGGGGGACAGGCGACCCTACAATGAGCAGTTCTTC
>TRBD1|once|TRBV11-2|TRBJ1-1
CASSLAQGVNTEAFF
TGTGCCAGCAGCTTAGCGCAGGGGGTGAACACTGAAGCTTTCTTT
>NA|NA|TRBV29-1|TRBJ1-1
CSALTGGNTEAFF
TGCAGCGCCCTCACGGGGGGAAACACTGAAGCTTTCTTT
>NA|NA|TRBV29-1|TRBJ2-7
CSVEGVPTYEQYF
TGCAGCGTTGAAGGTGTCCCCACCTACGAGCAGTACTTC
>NA|NA|TRBV5-1|TRBJ1-3
CASSLDGATGNTIYF
TGCGCCAGCAGCTTGGATGGGGCCACTGGAAACACCATATATTTT
>TRBD2|NA|TRBV11-3|TRBJ2-1
CASSSGLAEREQFF
TGTGCCAGCAGCTCGGGACTAGCCGAGCGCGAGCAGTTCTTC
>NA|few|TRBV6-5|TRBJ1-2
CASSYSAGVGYTF
TGTGCCAGCAGTTACTCGGCGGGGGTTGGCTACACCTTC
>TRBD2|few|TRBV9|TRBJ2-2
CASSLGTSGRRLAGELFF
TGTGCCAGCAGCCTTGGGACTAGCGGGAGGAGGTTAGCCGGGGAGCTGTTTTTT
>NA|NA|TRBV4-1|TRBJ2-6
CASSQEPVLSGANVLTF
TGCGCCAGCAGCCAAGAGCCGGTGCTCTCTGGGGCCAACGTCCTGACCTTC
>TRBD2|NA|TRBV6-5|TRBJ2-3
CASSYSGLGSTDTQYF
TGTGCCAGCAGTTACTCGGGACTAGGAAGCACAGATACGCAGTATTTT
>NA|NA|TRBV7-9|TRBJ2-7
CASSFQRVGSYEQYF
TGTGCCAGCAGCTTCCAACGAGTCGGCTCCTACGAGCAGTACTTC
>TRBD2|NA|TRBV7-2|TRBJ2-3
CASSSERERGDTQYF
TGTGCCAGCAGCTCGGAGCGGGAACGGGGGGATACGCAGTATTTT
>NA|once|TRBV7-6|TRBJ2-7
CASSPSEGIRYEQYF
TGTGCCAGCAGCCCATCGGAGGGGATTCGATACGAGCAGTACTTC
>TRBD2|NA|TRBV7-9|TRBJ2-1
CASEGLAANEQFF
TGTGCCAGCGAAGGACTAGCGGCCAATGAGCAGTTCTTC
>NA|NA|TRBV4-3|TRBJ2-3
CASSQDEIAADTQYF
TGCGCCAGCAGCCAAGATGAGATAGCGGCAGATACGCAGTATTTT
>NA|NA|TRBV7-2|TRBJ2-3
CASSGDTQYF
TGTGCCAGCAGCGGCGATACGCAGTATTTT
>NA|NA|TRBV6-6|TRBJ2-1
CASSYMGASYNEQFF
TGTGCCAGCAGTTACATGGGGGCCTCCTACAATGAGCAGTTCTTC
>NA|NA|TRBV14|TRBJ2-1
CASSQSLNNEQFF
TGTGCCAGCAGCCAGAGTCTGAACAATGAGCAGTTCTTC
>TRBD1|NA|TRBV9|TRBJ1-1
CASSAGDRVGAEAFF
TGTGCCAGCAGCGCTGGCGACAGGGTAGGGGCTGAAGCTTTCTTT
>NA|NA|TRBV7-2|TRBJ2-1
CASSLWGVGTSGIPREFF
NA
>NA|NA|TRBV27|TRBJ2-2
CASGGDTGELFF
TGTGCCAGCGGAGGGGACACCGGGGAGCTGTTTTTT
>NA|NA|TRBV27|TRBJ2-7
CASSLSLGLITYEQYF
TGTGCCAGCAGTTTATCTTTAGGACTAATCACCTACGAGCAGTACTTC
>NA|NA|TRBV6-6|TRBJ2-1
CASAQTLLVTYNEQFF
TGTGCCAGCGCCCAGACCTTACTAGTAACCTACAATGAGCAGTTCTTC
>TRBD2|once|TRBV7-2|TRBJ2-2
CASSRTSGNTGELFF
TGTGCCAGCAGCAGGACTAGCGGGAACACCGGGGAGCTGTTTTTT
>NA|NA|TRBV5-4|TRBJ1-2
CASWDWGGLNGYTF
TGTGCCAGCTGGGACTGGGGGGGCCTCAATGGCTACACCTTC
>NA|NA|TRBV18|TRBJ1-3
CASSPAGADTIYF
TGTGCCAGCTCACCCGCGGGGGCGGACACCATATATTTT
>NA|NA|TRBV6-6|TRBJ1-5
CASSYEPEKQPQHF
TGTGCCAGCAGTTACGAACCCGAGAAGCAGCCCCAGCATTTT
>TRBD1|NA|TRBV18|TRBJ2-3
CASSSLTGGTDTQYF
TGTGCCAGCTCATCACTGACAGGGGGCACAGATACGCAGTATTTT
>TRBD1|NA|TRBV7-2|TRBJ2-1
CASSSATGGRNEQFF
TGTGCCAGCAGCTCAGCGACAGGGGGTAGGAATGAGCAGTTCTTC
>TRBD2|NA|TRBV10-3|TRBJ2-3
CAIGTSGVLTDTQYF
TGTGCCATCGGGACTAGCGGGGTCCTCACAGATACGCAGTATTTT